The source of this TCR beta chain is a study of shared T cell receptors in the human thymus. Here immunoSEQ multiplex PCR was the method, and the copy in TCRdb shows in-frame clones only, minus some. The table lists hundreds of thousands of clones, 70% to 80% of them singletons. The CDR3 is made up of 12 amino acids. Germline assignment: CDR1 SGHRS and CDR2 YFSETQ. V lost 3 bases and J lost 6, with 7 bases in between. The same data also contributed to another study, on human thymus T cells. Per that paper: Among the donors, all were healthy Finnish infants having corrective surgery for congenital heart defects. Resections were taken during corrective heart surgery, and the thymus tissue came from these. Among thymic and blood repertoires, usage of V and J genes appeared biased. Related studies found that unrelated individuals share highly overlapping thymic repertoires.

V gene TRBV5-1 combines with J gene TRBJ2-1; D is possibly TRBD1 (6 bases). Sequenced sample: thymocytes. The TCR was taken from a boy younger than two with a congenital heart defect. The CDR3 DNA is TGCGCCAGCAGCTCAGGGGCCAATGAGCAGTTCTTC. Translated, it gives CASSSGANEQFF.